This T cell receptor beta chain was found in a study of beta chain features in type 1 diabetes. About the research overall: Cell yields, gender and age were comparable in patients and healthy donors.

As concerns this clone: A much larger clone sits a single nucleotide away, making a read error possible.

Each sorted fraction was over 95% pure. Expressed TCRB transcripts were sequenced, since all the RNA that had been isolated was reverse transcribed. Reads from naive, central memory and regulatory T cell samples averaged around 3.5 million. Sequenced by immunoSEQ multiplex PCR; TCRdb stores in-frame clones only, minus some. The sample consists of around 290,000 clones, under 8.5% of them appearing once. Trimming stripped 7 bases from V and 0 bases from J, with 12 bases between. The CDR3 covers 13 residues. Germline V gene data show CDR1 as SQVTM and CDR2 as ANQGSEA. The sequence derives from a woman aged 18-29 years in good health. The sequenced material came from central memory CD4+ T cells from blood. The chain carries TRBV29-1 and TRBJ1-1; D is undetermined. In DNA, the CDR3 is TGCAGCGGGAGGGTGGGCCTGAACACTGAAGCTTTCTTT. Translation: CSGRVGLNTEAFF.